The 21 T cell receptor beta chains below were found in one sample sequenced in a study of graft-versus-host responses after intestinal transplantation. Clones were sequenced by immunoSEQ multiplex PCR, and TCRdb holds only the in-frame ones, with some missing. The sample yields around 130,000 clones, around nine tenths seen once. These receptors have no identified antigens. The input for sequencing was unstimulated CD4+ T cells sorted from spleen or lymph node cells, taken before intestinal transplant. All receptors come from a human donor who received an intestinal transplant.

This chain connects TRBV5-1 to TRBJ2-3; TRBD2 matches 7 bases. This CDR3 spans 18 amino acids. In germline, CDR1 is SGHRS, CDR2 YFSETQ. V lost 0 bases to trimming and J lost 0 bases; unmatched junction nucleotides: 10. The CDR3 loop reads CASSLGILIGGSTDTQYF. The CDR3 DNA reads as TGCGCCAGCAGCTTGGGGATTCTTATCGGGGGGAGCACAGATACGCAGTATTTT.

CDR3 sequence: CASSSGPINNEQFF. The CDR3 DNA reads TGTGCCAGCAGCTCTGGACCGATAAACAATGAGCAGTTCTTC. The J gene is TRBJ2-1, the V gene TRBV7-8, with D unclear. V was trimmed by 4 bases and J by 5 bases, leaving 12 bases between them. CDR1 and CDR2 from the germline V gene are SGHVS and FQNEAQ. CDR3 length equals 14 residues.

V and J are TRBV4-1 and TRBJ2-2; the D gene is possibly TRBD1 (5 bases). From germline, CDR1 is MGHRA and CDR2 YSYEKL. CDR3 length: 20 residues. V dropped 5 bases and J dropped 5 bases, with 30 bases sitting between them. The DNA for the CDR3 is TGCGCCAGCAGCTCTAACCGCTTAAGCAGGGCCCAAACTTTGACCGGGGAGCTGTTTTTT. It is translated as CASSSNRLSRAQTLTGELFF.

The genes are TRBV6-5 and TRBJ1-2, with D uncertain. The ends were cut back, 2 bases at V and 3 bases at J, with 13 bases in the middle. CDR1 and CDR2 from the germline V gene are MNHEY and SVGAGI. This CDR3 is built from 15 residues. The CDR3 DNA is TGTGCCAGCAGTTACGGCGATAACGGGGACTATGGCTACACCTTC. Amino acid sequence: CASSYGDNGDYGYTF.

The rearrangement joins TRBV29-1 to TRBJ1-2; 9 bases fit TRBD1. Germline V gives CDR1 SQVTM, CDR2 ANQGSEA. The CDR3 length is 14 residues. Unmatched junction bases numbered 7, after V lost 5 bases and J lost 3 bases. The DNA of the CDR3 is TGCAGCGTTCTACAGGGGGCGCGAGACTATGGCTACACCTTC. Translated: CSVLQGARDYGYTF. The whole variable domain, remainder taken from reference TRBV29-1 and TRBJ1-2, is SAVISQKPSRDICQRGTSLTIQCQVDSQVTMMFWYRQQPGQSLTLIATANQGSEATYESGFVIDKFPISRPNLTFSTLTVSNMSPEDSSIYLCSVLQGARDYGYTFGSGTRLTVV.

The genes are TRBV7-8 and TRBJ1-2; 7 bases line up with TRBD1. Trimming at V came to 4 bases and at J to 6 bases, leaving 5 bases not matched to a gene. This CDR3 contains 13 residues. Germline values: CDR1 SGHVS, CDR2 FQNEAQ. CDR3 protein: CASSSRQGDGYTF. CDR3 DNA: TGTGCCAGCAGCTCCAGACAGGGAGATGGCTACACCTTC.

The chain is built from TRBV19 and TRBJ2-6; 9 bases fit TRBD1. Germline lookup yields CDR1 LNHDA and CDR2 SQIVND (reference sequence). The length of the CDR3 is 17 residues. V trimming: 5 bases; J trimming: 2 bases; junction bases outside the gene matches: 7. DNA of the CDR3: TGTGCCAGTAGTCCCTCCGGGACAGGGCCTGGGGCCAACGTCCTGACTTTC. Encoded protein: CASSPSGTGPGANVLTF.

This chain joins TRBV10-3 and TRBJ1-3; TRBD1 aligns across 7 bases. Germline CDR1 and CDR2: ENHRY and SYGVKD. The CDR3 loop spans 16 amino acids. V dropped 6 bases and J dropped 0; count of bases not matched to a gene: 8. The CDR3 coding sequence is TGTGCCATCAGCGATGGGACAGCCATCTCTGGAAACACCATATATTTT. Protein sequence: CAISDGTAISGNTIYF.

The chain couples TRBV18 to TRBJ2-1, with 14 bases fitting TRBD2. Looked up from germline, CDR1 is KGHSH and CDR2 is LQKENI. J was trimmed by 2 bases and V by 1 base; bases with no gene match: 7. CDR3 length equals 19 residues. CDR3 residues: CASSPQGLAGVPPYNEQFF. The CDR3 DNA reads as TGTGCCAGCTCACCACAGGGACTAGCGGGGGTCCCCCCCTACAATGAGCAGTTCTTC.

The chain combines TRBV7-7 with TRBJ2-5; perhaps TRBD2 as D (7 bases). The germline gives CDR1 SSHAT, CDR2 FNYEAQ (reference sequence). The ends were cut back, 2 bases at V and 4 bases at J, with 11 bases in the middle. The CDR3 consists of 14 residues. Written as DNA, the CDR3 is TGTGCCAGCAGCTTACAGGGAGGGGGAGAGACCCAGTACTTC. This codes for CASSLQGGGETQYF.

For the CDR3, the DNA is TGCGCCAGCAGCTTGACCAGCTGGGCAGATACGCAGTATTTT. Protein: CASSLTSWADTQYF. The J gene is TRBJ2-3, the V gene TRBV5-1, with unresolved D. Per the germline V gene, CDR1 is SGHRS and CDR2 is YFSETQ. This CDR3 region has 14 residues. Trimming left V 1 base short and J 4 bases short, with 10 bases between.

This rearrangement joins TRBV15 to TRBJ2-1; D perhaps matches TRBD1 (6 bases). V lost 0 bases and J lost 0, with 18 bases in between. There are 19 residues in the CDR3. CDR1 and CDR2 (germline): LNHNV, YYDKDF (reference sequence). CDR3 in DNA: TGTGCCACCAGCAGAGATTGGCGCAGGGGCCTCATCTCCTACAATGAGCAGTTCTTC. Translated, it gives CATSRDWRRGLISYNEQFF.

The CDR3 reads CASSLGGARSTDTQYF. The CDR3 nucleotides read TGCGCCAGCAGCCTCGGAGGCGCTAGAAGCACAGATACGCAGTATTTT. The chain is built from TRBV4-1 and TRBJ2-3, with a tentative D call TRBD2 (5 bases). V was pared by 4 bases and J by 0 bases, with 14 bases between. The length of the CDR3 is 16 residues. In germline, CDR1 is MGHRA, CDR2 YSYEKL.

The CDR3 DNA reads as TGTGCCAGTAGTGTCCCTGAGACTCCTGTCTACACCTTC. This sequence encodes CASSVPETPVYTF. The rearrangement uses TRBV19 and TRBJ1-2; D call uncertain. The CDR3 contains 13 residues. V lost 5 bases, J lost 10 bases, and 17 bases lay in between. Germline V CDR1 and CDR2: LNHDA, SQIVND (reference sequence).

The rearrangement uses TRBV10-1 and TRBJ1-6; possibly TRBD1 for D (5 bases). Trimming shortened V by 2 bases and J by 9 bases, and 8 bases separated the two germline ends. The germline V gene encodes CDR1 WNHNN and CDR2 SYGVQD (reference sequence). The CDR3 has 13 residues. CDR3 bases: TGCGCCAGCAGTGAGGACAGTCGTTCACCCCTCCACTTT. Amino acid sequence: CASSEDSRSPLHF.

The chain is built from TRBV6-5 and TRBJ1-1; TRBD1 aligns across 11 bases. The CDR3 contains 15 residues. Trimming took 0 bases from V and 10 from J; bases not matched to a gene: 7. Looked up from germline, CDR1 is MNHEY and CDR2 is SVGAGI. For the CDR3, the DNA is TGTGCCAGCAGTTACTCAACCGGGACAGGGGGGGCAGCTTTCTTT. Amino acids: CASSYSTGTGGAAFF.

The gene calls are TRBV19 and TRBJ1-2; 10 positions match TRBD1. Germline trimming cut 3 bases from V and 3 bases from J; bases unmatched to any gene: 4. CDR1 is LNHDA and CDR2 is SQIVND in the germline V gene (reference sequence). The CDR3 totals 15 residues. The CDR3: CASSMETGGYYGYTF. The CDR3 bases are TGTGCCAGTAGTATGGAGACAGGGGGCTACTATGGCTACACCTTC. Full variable domain (missing parts from reference TRBV19 and TRBJ1-2): DGGITQSPKYLFRKEGQNVTLSCEQNLNHDAMYWYRQDPGQGLRLIYYSQIVNDFQKGDIAEGYSVSREKKESFPLTVTSAQKNPTAFYLCASSMETGGYYGYTFGSGTRLTVV.

This chain links TRBV18 with TRBJ2-7; D call uncertain. Trimming took off 0 bases at V and 3 bases at J, with 12 bases between the two ends. This CDR3 has 15 amino acids. Germline V gives CDR1 KGHSH, CDR2 LQKENI. DNA of the CDR3: TGTGCCAGCTCACCACCGAATCCAGAGATCTACGAGCAGTACTTC. Protein product: CASSPPNPEIYEQYF.

The rearrangement joins TRBV18 to TRBJ2-1; 9 bases agree with TRBD2. The germline V gene encodes CDR1 KGHSH and CDR2 LQKENI. The J segment lost 6 bases and the V segment lost 3 bases, leaving 9 bases of the junction unmatched. This CDR3 region has 16 residues. CDR3 bases: TGTGCCAGCTCACCCCCGGGCGGGGGGGGCCTCAATGAGCAGTTCTTC. It translates to CASSPPGGGGLNEQFF.

The V call is TRBV23-1, the J call TRBJ1-2, with unresolved D. TRBV23-1 is marked as an open reading frame, function uncertain. V was shortened by 0 bases and J by 4 bases, with 6 bases between the two germline ends. The CDR3 contains 13 residues. CDR3 region: CASSQSPCYGYTF. In DNA, the CDR3 is TGCGCCAGCAGTCAATCACCATGCTATGGCTACACCTTC.

This clone appeared once. The chain combines TRBV5-1 with TRBJ2-1; TRBD2 aligns across 10 bases. The CDR3 totals 16 residues. Germline CDR1 reads SGHRS; CDR2 reads YFSETQ. Unmatched junction bases numbered 3, after V lost 0 bases and J lost 3 bases. CDR3 coding DNA: TGCGCCAGCAGCTTGGTTTTAGCGGGGGGCTACAATGAGCAGTTCTTC. This gives the protein CASSLVLAGGYNEQFF.